This TCR beta chain appears in the sequencing data of a study of Ad26.COV2.S vaccination and SARS-CoV-2 variants. As to treatment: approximately 18 received Ad26.COV2.S at low or high dose, single or two shots; roughly 5 received placebo; per-sample allocation not given. Samples were taken on day 63 after the first vaccine or placebo injection. Built on an Ad26 vector, the vaccine expressed Wuhan-strain SARS-CoV-2 spike. The CDR3 has 11 amino acids. Trimming removed 5 bases from V and 5 bases from J, with 9 bases in between. Looked up from germline, CDR1 is DFQATT and CDR2 is SNEGSKA (reference sequence). Produced via immunoSEQ multiplex PCR; TCRdb's table is partial and in-frame only. This table has more than 300,000 clones, around four fifths appearing once.

The chain carries TRBV20-1 and TRBJ1-2; D perhaps matches TRBD1 (5 bases). This TCR derives from a person between 18 and 65 years old who received the Ad26.COV2.S COVID-19 vaccine or a placebo. Source: peripheral blood, taken in a trial of Ad26.COV2.S vaccine versus placebo. This CDR3 is CSAGAGYGYTF. The CDR3 DNA reads as TGCAGTGCTGGGGCTGGGTATGGCTACACCTTC.